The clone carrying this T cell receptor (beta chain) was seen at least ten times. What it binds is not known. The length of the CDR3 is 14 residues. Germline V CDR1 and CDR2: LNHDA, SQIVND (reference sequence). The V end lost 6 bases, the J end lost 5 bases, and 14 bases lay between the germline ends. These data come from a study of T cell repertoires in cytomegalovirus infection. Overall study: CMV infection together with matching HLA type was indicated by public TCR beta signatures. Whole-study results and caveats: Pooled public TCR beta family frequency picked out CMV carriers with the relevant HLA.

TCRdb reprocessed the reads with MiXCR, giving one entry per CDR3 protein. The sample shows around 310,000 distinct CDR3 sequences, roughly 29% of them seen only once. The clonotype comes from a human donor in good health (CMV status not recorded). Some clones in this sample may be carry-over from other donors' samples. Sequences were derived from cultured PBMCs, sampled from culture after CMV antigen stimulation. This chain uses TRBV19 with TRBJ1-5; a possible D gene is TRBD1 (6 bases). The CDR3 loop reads CASSTPGADQPQHF. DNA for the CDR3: TGTGCCAGTAGCACTCCGGGGGCGGATCAGCCCCAGCATTTT.